This paragraph reports one TCR beta chain. This sample is part of a study of shared clonotypes between healthy human individuals. Clones were sequenced by immunoSEQ multiplex PCR, and TCRdb holds only the in-frame ones, with some missing. Found here are 2 million to 2.5 million clones, around 95% of them singletons; the top ten hold around 0.13%. Germline values: CDR1 SGHDT, CDR2 YYEEEE. V shed 4 bases and J 2 bases; nucleotides not matched to a gene: 7. CDR3 length: 15 residues. J is TRBJ1-2 and V is TRBV5-6; 8 bases agree with TRBD1. The sequence was collected from a young man in good health. Sequenced: naive CD4+ T cells sorted from blood. Indicated subset: CD45RA+ positively selected. The CDR3 loop reads CASSPDRGINYGYTF. As DNA, the CDR3 is TGTGCCAGCAGCCCCGACAGGGGAATCAACTATGGCTACACCTTC. The whole variable domain, remainder taken from reference TRBV5-6 and TRBJ1-2, is DAGVTQSPTHLIKTRGQQVTLRCSPKSGHDTVSWYQQALGQGPQFIFQYYEEEERQRGNFPDRFSGHQFPNYSSELNVNALLLGDSALYLCASSPDRGINYGYTFGSGTRLTVV.